The sequence of this TCR beta chain was determined in a study of blood T cell repertoires in COVID-19. The V gene's germline CDR1 is MNHEY and CDR2 SMNVEV (reference sequence). Between the trimmed V and J ends, which lost 3 bases and 8 bases, there was a span of 11 bases. This CDR3 region has 14 residues. TCRdb's copy holds only in-frame clones and misses some; the assay was immunoSEQ multiplex PCR. Among tens of thousands of clones listed, roughly 72% were seen once. The TCR originated in a man aged 60 to 69 with COVID-19, enrolled during active disease. Sequences were obtained from peripheral blood. The chain is built from TRBV27 and TRBJ1-6; D may be TRBD1 (6 bases). This chain's CDR3 is CASSFRQEYSPLHF. Written as DNA, the CDR3 is TGTGCCAGCAGTTTCAGACAGGAATATTCACCCCTCCACTTT.